The rows below give T cell receptor beta chains drawn from one sample of a study of cytomegalovirus exposure and HLA in healthy donors. Libraries were prepared by immunoSEQ multiplex PCR; TCRdb keeps only in-frame clonotypes and omits some of them. Counted here are roughly 180,000 clones, 80% occurring once; the ten biggest clones make up about 1.3%. The sequencing sample was made of PBMCs. The receptors shown here come from a man aged 30 to 45 in good health and CMV-seronegative. The conserved cysteine and the conserved F or W are not part of the CDR3 here. Fields, in order: V gene, J gene, D gene, CDR3 protein. D genes are given only for firm matches.

>TRBV5-1|TRBJ2-5|NA
ASSSGGETQY
>TRBV6-5|TRBJ2-7|TRBD2
ASSQREGYEQY
>TRBV5-1|TRBJ1-4|NA
ASSPINSEGEKLF
>TRBV15|TRBJ1-2|NA
ATSRDRVITGYGYT
>TRBV14|TRBJ2-5|NA
ASSQGGVGTQY
>TRBV19|TRBJ1-5|NA
ASSILQGSFQPQH
>TRBV9|TRBJ1-1|NA
ASSVVKGPTEAF
>TRBV7-3|TRBJ1-3|NA
ASISEGTIY
>TRBV27|TRBJ2-2|NA
ASSILNAGAGELF
>TRBV11-2|TRBJ2-7|NA
ASSLDRARVGNEQY
>TRBV7-2|TRBJ2-3|NA
ASIRGPYVGADTQY
>TRBV2|TRBJ1-2|NA
ASSGGSGAGRV
>TRBV6-5|TRBJ2-1|TRBD2
ASSRTSYGNEQF
>TRBV7-2|TRBJ2-7|TRBD2
ASSLAIGLAYEQY
>TRBV30|TRBJ2-2|TRBD1
AWSLLRGPVNTGELF
>TRBV11-2|TRBJ1-5|TRBD1
ASSLGGTGTVSNQPQH
>TRBV5-5|TRBJ1-2|NA
ASSLDWGGNGYT
>TRBV7-8|TRBJ1-2|NA
ASSLGHSYGYT
>TRBV19|TRBJ2-5|TRBD1
ASSTTGFLELETQY
>TRBV9|TRBJ2-5|NA
ASSVVGGGETQY
>TRBV5-1|TRBJ2-7|NA
ASSLELAATYEQY
>TRBV6-1|TRBJ2-7|NA
ASSIGGSNYEQY
>TRBV28|TRBJ2-1|NA
ASRLGQIYNEQF
>TRBV10-1|TRBJ2-2|NA
ASRQGTNTGELF
>TRBV7-6|TRBJ2-6|TRBD2
ASSLEGLAGGISGANVLT
>TRBV21-1|TRBJ1-4|NA
ASSRCTIGQGKVGFEKLF
>TRBV7-9|TRBJ1-2|NA
ASSLDGYGYT
>TRBV5-6|TRBJ2-7|TRBD1
ASSLWTGGLSEQY
>TRBV10-3|TRBJ2-2|TRBD1
AIARDRGQRAANTGELF
>TRBV28|TRBJ2-3|TRBD1
ASGTGPFTDTQY
>TRBV7-3|TRBJ2-1|TRBD2
ASSLETSGPTLF
>TRBV4-2|TRBJ2-7|NA
ASSQDWGDRYEQY
>TRBV7-2|TRBJ2-5|TRBD2
ASSLGLAGGQETQY
>TRBV5-1|TRBJ2-7|NA
ASSLDLRQSYEQY
>TRBV7-6|TRBJ1-5|TRBD1
ASSQGTGQAQH
>TRBV18|TRBJ2-7|NA
ASSPASTTGEQY
>TRBV6-5|TRBJ2-7|TRBD1
ASTVTGAAFKQY
>TRBV27|TRBJ1-2|NA
ATRREASAGYT
>TRBV19|TRBJ2-1|TRBD1
ASSLKTGSSYNEQF
>TRBV7-7|TRBJ2-1|TRBD2
ASSSGTSGNNEQF
>TRBV18|TRBJ1-5|NA
ASSFGQVSNQPQH